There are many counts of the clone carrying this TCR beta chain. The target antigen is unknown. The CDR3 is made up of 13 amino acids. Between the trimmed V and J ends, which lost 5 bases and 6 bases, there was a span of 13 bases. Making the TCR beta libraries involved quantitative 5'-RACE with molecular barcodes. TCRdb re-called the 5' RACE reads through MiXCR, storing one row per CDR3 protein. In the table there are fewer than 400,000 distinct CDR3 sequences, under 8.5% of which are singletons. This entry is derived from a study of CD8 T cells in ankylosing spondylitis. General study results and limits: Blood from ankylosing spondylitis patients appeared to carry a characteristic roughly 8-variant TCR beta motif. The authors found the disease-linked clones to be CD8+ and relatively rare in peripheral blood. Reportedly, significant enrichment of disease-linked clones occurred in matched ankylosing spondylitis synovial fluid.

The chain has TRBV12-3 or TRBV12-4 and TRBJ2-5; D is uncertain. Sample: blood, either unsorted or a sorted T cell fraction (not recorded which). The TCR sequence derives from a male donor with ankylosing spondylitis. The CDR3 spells CASSQARRKTQYF. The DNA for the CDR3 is TGTGCCAGCAGTCAAGCTAGAAGAAAGACCCAGTACTTC.